Below are 9 T cell receptor beta chains sequenced from a single sample in a study of T-cell memory formation after mild COVID-19. TCRdb re-analysed the 5' RACE reads in MiXCR, keeping a single row per CDR3 protein. Of 150,000 or so distinct CDR3 sequences in the sample, more than 14% were seen once. The sequencing sample was made of PBMCs or a T cell subset sorted from them (not recorded which). These receptors were taken from an adult woman who had mild COVID-19 (a few samples of this study predate the infection). Cell type and time point are not known.

The rearrangement joins TRBV7-9 to TRBJ2-7; D could derive from TRBD1 or TRBD2 (5 bases each). Trimming removed 5 bases at V and 0 bases at J, with 17 bases between. Germline V lookup: CDR1 SEHNR, CDR2 FQNEAQ (reference sequence). The length of the CDR3 is 16 residues. The chain's CDR3 is CASSPGGGESSYEQYF. The CDR3 nucleotides are TGTGCCAGCAGCCCGGGTGGGGGTGAGAGCTCCTACGAGCAGTACTTC.

CDR3 sequence (DNA): TGCAGCGTTGATGTGGGGCTCCTGAACACTGAAGCTTTCTTT. Its protein is CSVDVGLLNTEAFF. The V call is TRBV29-1, the J call TRBJ1-1; maybe TRBD1 (5 bases). Germline V lookup: CDR1 SQVTM, CDR2 ANQGSEA. The CDR3 has 14 amino acids. V was shortened by 3 bases and J by 0 bases, with 11 bases between the two germline ends.

This clonotype was recorded at least ten times. V is TRBV7-9 and J is TRBJ2-2; 8 nucleotides agree with TRBD1. The CDR3 loop spans 16 amino acids. Germline values: CDR1 SEHNR, CDR2 FQNEAQ (reference sequence). V shed 5 bases and J 5 bases; nucleotides not matched to a gene: 10. This CDR3 reads CASSIRQGIDTGELFF. The CDR3 nucleotides read TGTGCCAGCAGCATTAGACAGGGGATCGATACCGGGGAGCTGTTTTTT.

This clonotype showed up just a few times. The missing conserved phenylalanine or tryptophan at the end of this CDR3 makes a read error likely. Because the CDR3's place on the DNA is in doubt, the DNA is left out and the CDR3 is given as listed by TCRdb. This chain links TRBV11-3 with TRBJ2-7; TRBD1 is the table's D call, not checked against the DNA. Germline V gene sequence: CDR1 SGHNT, CDR2 YENEEA. From its first to its last residue, the CDR3 has 11 amino acids. The CDR3 region is CASSTTGQFPL.

V and J are TRBV15 and TRBJ2-5, with D perhaps matching TRBD1 or TRBD2 (5 bases each). This CDR3 has 14 residues. V was clipped by 0 bases and J by 3 bases, with 8 bases between them. Per the germline V gene, CDR1 is LNHNV and CDR2 is YYDKDF (reference sequence). CDR3 in DNA: TGTGCCACCAGCAGAGATCTGGGGGAAGAGACCCAGTACTTC. Amino acids: CATSRDLGEETQYF.

This clonotype was seen ten or more times. The V and J genes are TRBV28 and TRBJ1-5; D call uncertain. CDR1 and CDR2 from the germline V gene are MDHEN and SYDVKM. Trimming took off 6 bases at V and 2 bases at J, with 8 bases between the two ends. This CDR3 contains 13 residues. For the CDR3, the DNA is TGTGCCAGCAGCCCCTCCGGCAATCAGCCCCAGCATTTT. This gives the protein CASSPSGNQPQHF.

The rearrangement links TRBV12-5 to TRBJ2-5; 8 bases fit TRBD1. V trimming: 6 bases; J trimming: 3 bases; junction bases outside the gene matches: 24. CDR1 is LGHNT, CDR2 FRNRAP, per germline. There are 20 residues in the CDR3. DNA for the CDR3: TGTGCTAGTGGCCTAAGTTCTAAAGGACAGGGCCAAGTAGAAAAAGAGACCCAGTACTTC. It encodes CASGLSSKGQGQVEKETQYF.

The V call is TRBV11-2, the J call TRBJ1-2; the match to TRBD1 covers 7 bases. The germline gives CDR1 SGHAT, CDR2 FQNNGV. This CDR3 is built from 15 residues. The J segment lost 6 bases and the V segment lost 0 bases, leaving 7 bases of the junction unmatched. The CDR3 region is CASSLDLTGLDGYTF. The CDR3 DNA is TGTGCCAGCAGCTTAGACCTGACAGGGTTGGATGGCTACACCTTC.

CDR3 sequence reads: CASSVGGIAYEQYF. CDR3 coding DNA: TGTGCCAGCAGCGTTGGGGGGATCGCCTACGAGCAGTACTTC. The chain recombines TRBV9 with TRBJ2-7; a possible D gene is TRBD2 (6 bases). The CDR3 extends over 14 amino acids. Germline lookup yields CDR1 SGDLS and CDR2 YYNGEE. V lost 2 bases to trimming and J lost 2 bases, with 11 bases between them.